These 18 T cell receptor beta chains share one sample of origin, sequenced in a study of CD8+CD57+ T cells in acquired aplastic anemia. Genomic DNA acted as the template from which TCR beta VDJ combination and CDR3 sequence profiling were carried out. TCRdb re-called the reads with MiXCR, one entry per CDR3 protein. Of about 130,000 distinct CDR3 sequences listed, about 46% are singletons. The sequenced sample consisted of sorted CD4+, CD8+, or CD8+CD57+ T cells (not recorded which) from PBMCs. Source of these receptors: a human donor in good health, serving as a control.

CDR3: CASSSAGALNTEAFF. CDR3 sequence (DNA): TGTGCCAGCAGTTCGGCAGGGGCCTTGAACACTGAAGCTTTCTTT. The chain carries TRBV6-5 and TRBJ1-1, with a weak D call TRBD1 (6 bases). Trimming cost V 4 bases and J 0 bases, with 12 bases left between them. The CDR3 runs to 15 residues. Germline V gives CDR1 MNHEY, CDR2 SVGAGI.

This clonotype was detected ten times or more. J is TRBJ1-1 and V is TRBV19; a possible D gene is TRBD1 (6 bases). CDR1 LNHDA and CDR2 SQIVND come from the germline V gene (reference sequence). The ends were cut back, 6 bases at V and 4 bases at J, with 12 bases in the middle. The CDR3 runs 13 residues. CDR3 in DNA: TGTGCCAGTAGCCCGAGACAGGCCACTGAAGCTTTCTTT. It is translated as CASSPRQATEAFF.

DNA for the CDR3: TGTGCCATCGAACCTTCCGGGACCCCCTATGGCTACACCTTC. It translates to CAIEPSGTPYGYTF. V and J are TRBV2 and TRBJ1-2; D perhaps matches TRBD1 (5 bases). Germline V gene sequence: CDR1 SNHLY, CDR2 FYNNEI. The CDR3 runs to 14 residues. V lost 10 bases, J lost 4 bases, and 19 bases lay in between. Supplemented by reference TRBV2 and TRBJ1-2, the full variable domain reads EPEVTQTPSHQVTQMGQEVILRCVPISNHLYFYWYRQILGQKVEFLVSFYNNEISEKSEIFDDQFSVERPDGSNFTLKIRSTKLEDSAMYFCAIEPSGTPYGYTFGSGTRLTVV.

The chain combines TRBV10-1 with TRBJ1-2; TRBD1 might be the D (5 bases). The CDR3 is made up of 14 amino acids. Trimming pared 3 bases from V and 8 bases from J, leaving 16 bases between. In germline, CDR1 is WNHNN, CDR2 SYGVQD (reference sequence). The CDR3 nucleotides are TGCGCCAGCAGTGAAGGAGGGGCCACAAGGGGCTACACCTTC. This gives the protein CASSEGGATRGYTF.

Remarks on this clonotype: Just one base apart from a much larger clone, this may be a read error. The rearrangement uses TRBV3-1 and TRBJ1-5; the D gene is possibly TRBD1 (6 bases). The CDR3 totals 14 residues. Germline loops: CDR1 LGHDT, CDR2 YNNKEL (reference sequence). For the CDR3, the DNA is TGTGCCAGCAGCCGACAGGAAAGCAATCAGCCCCAGCGTTTT. Translated, it gives CASSRQESNQPQRF.

This clonotype was picked up many times. V gene TRBV5-1 combines with J gene TRBJ2-3, with D possibly matching TRBD1 (6 bases). V lost 0 bases and J lost 3, with 17 bases in between. Per germline, CDR1 SGHRS and CDR2 YFSETQ. The CDR3 consists of 17 residues. Here the CDR3 reads CASSLAVTGRATDTQYF. The CDR3 DNA reads as TGCGCCAGCAGCTTGGCCGTGACAGGTCGGGCTACAGATACGCAGTATTTT.

The chain is built from TRBV7-3 and TRBJ2-7; the match to TRBD2 covers 10 bases. Germline loops: CDR1 SGHTA, CDR2 FQGTGA. V lost 4 bases to trimming and J lost 3 bases; unmatched junction nucleotides: 6. The CDR3 length is 15 residues. The CDR3 DNA reads as TGTGCCAGCAGCTCCTCTAGCGGGGGTAACTACGAGCAGTACTTC. Amino acids: CASSSSSGGNYEQYF.

This clonotype was seen ten or more times. The rearrangement links TRBV19 to TRBJ2-7; D perhaps matches TRBD1 (5 bases). Germline loops: CDR1 LNHDA, CDR2 SQIVND (reference sequence). V was pared by 6 bases and J by 4 bases, with 22 bases between. The CDR3 loop spans 16 amino acids. The CDR3 DNA follows: TGTGCCAGTAGCCCAGCTGTTGGGGCATTAGGGTACGAGCAGTACTTC. This encodes CASSPAVGALGYEQYF.

V is TRBV29-1 and J is TRBJ2-1, with D possibly being TRBD1 or TRBD2 (5 bases each). Germline-derived CDR1 and CDR2 are SQVTM and ANQGSEA. Deletions cut 4 bases from V and 10 bases from J, with 23 bases between. The length of the CDR3 is 15 residues. CDR3 sequence (DNA): TGCAGCGTTGGGCCGGGACCGGGACCCCAGATGGAGCAGTTCTTC. It encodes CSVGPGPGPQMEQFF.

This clonotype was seen ten or more times. This chain uses TRBV7-3 with TRBJ2-1; 7 bases are shared with TRBD2. CDR3 length: 15 residues. Germline V lookup: CDR1 SGHTA, CDR2 FQGTGA. V trimming: 5 bases; J trimming: 0 bases; junction bases outside the gene matches: 4. The CDR3, as DNA: TGTGCCAGCAGCCCCCTAGCGGTCTCCTACAATGAGCAGTTCTTC. Translating it yields CASSPLAVSYNEQFF. Supplemented by reference TRBV7-3 and TRBJ2-1, the full variable domain reads GAGVSQTPSNKVTEKGKYVELRCDPISGHTALYWYRQSLGQGPEFLIYFQGTGAADDSGLPNDRFFAVRPEGSVSTLKIQRTERGDSAVYLCASSPLAVSYNEQFFGPGTRLTVL.

The chain is built from TRBV9 and TRBJ1-2; 10 bases map to TRBD1. The V gene end was trimmed by 3 bases and the J gene end by 4 bases; junction bases not matched to a gene: 6. The CDR3 spans 15 residues. Germline V lookup: CDR1 SGDLS, CDR2 YYNGEE. CDR3 DNA sequence: TGTGCCAGCAGCGCGACGACAGGGGGCGGCTATGGCTACACCTTC. Its translation: CASSATTGGGYGYTF.

This chain uses TRBV10-3 with TRBJ1-1; D unresolved. This CDR3 is 12 amino acids long. Germline CDR1 ENHRY, CDR2 SYGVKD. Trimming left V 4 bases short and J 4 bases short, with 7 bases between. The CDR3 nucleotides read TGTGCCATCAGTGGGACGGGCACTGAAGCTTTCTTT. Protein: CAISGTGTEAFF.

Many counts were recorded for this clonotype. V and J are TRBV20-1 and TRBJ1-1; TRBD1 is a possible D gene (6 bases). The germline V gene encodes CDR1 DFQATT and CDR2 SNEGSKA (reference sequence). This CDR3 is 12 amino acids long. CDR3 sequence: CSTIGGNTEAFF. CDR3 nucleotides: TGCAGCACTATAGGGGGAAACACTGAAGCTTTCTTT.

Concerning this clonotype itself: A read error may be the cause here, since a much bigger clone is one base away. The chain is built from TRBV12-3 or TRBV12-4 and TRBJ1-1; 8 nucleotides line up with TRBD1. Trimming at V came to 6 bases and at J to 12 bases, leaving 9 bases not matched to a gene. The CDR3 runs 12 residues. The CDR3 DNA is TGTGCCAGCAGGGGACAGGCTCGTTTAACTTTCTTT. Protein sequence: CASRGQARLTFF.

This chain joins TRBV7-6 and TRBJ2-5; D not resolved. Trimming shortened V by 3 bases and J by 2 bases, and 7 bases separated the two germline ends. This CDR3 contains 13 residues. The germline V gene has CDR1 SGHVS and CDR2 FNYEAQ. Written as DNA, the CDR3 is TGTGCCAGCAGCTTCCAGCAACAAGAGACCCAGTACTTC. It encodes CASSFQQQETQYF.

This clonotype showed up just once. Since no conserved phenylalanine or tryptophan closes the CDR3, a read error is the likely cause. The chain recombines TRBV2 with TRBJ1-2, with D possibly matching TRBD1 (5 bases). The V and J ends lost 6 bases and 6 bases respectively, with 14 bases between them. This CDR3 spans 13 amino acids. The germline V gene has CDR1 SNHLY and CDR2 FYNNEI. This chain's CDR3 is CASRKGADHGYTS. DNA for the CDR3: TGTGCCAGCAGGAAAGGGGCGGACCATGGCTACACCTCC.

In this sample, this clonotype is medium-sized (0.01 to 0.1%). V gene TRBV10-3 combines with J gene TRBJ1-6, with a tentative D call TRBD1 (5 bases). CDR1 ENHRY and CDR2 SYGVKD come from the germline V gene. V shed 2 bases and J shed 0 bases, with 8 bases lying between them. This CDR3 comprises 16 residues. The CDR3 DNA follows: TGTGCCATCAGTGAGCAGGGAAGCTCCTATAATTCACCCCTCCACTTT. Its protein is CAISEQGSSYNSPLHF.

The rearrangement uses TRBV7-3 and TRBJ2-7; the match to TRBD2 covers 9 bases. After removal of 4 bases from V and 5 bases from J, the junction contained 3 bases not matched to a gene. The CDR3 is made up of 13 amino acids. Germline V gives CDR1 SGHTA, CDR2 FQGTGA. The CDR3 coding sequence is TGTGCCAGCAGCTCCTTAGCGGGGGACGAGCAGTACTTC. It yields the protein CASSSLAGDEQYF.